This TCR beta chain is drawn from a study of human versus mouse CDR3 diversity and MHC coevolution. Naive CD4 T cells were sorted as CD45RO-negative, CD62L-positive. TCRdb keeps only in-frame clones here, not all; method: immunoSEQ multiplex PCR. The sample yields about 73,000 clones, about nine tenths seen once. Concerning this clone: Its antigen is undetermined. The sample carries other DNA sequences with the same CDR3.

Points from the study as a whole: Human CDR3s averaged more deletions and insertions than mouse CDR3s.

The source is a person aged 30-69 years in good health. Source material: naive CD4+ T cells from blood. The subset: CD45RO-negative CD62L-positive naive CD4 T cells.

In nucleotides, the CDR3 is TGTGCCAGCAGTGAAGTGGATTGGGCTTTGAACACTGAAGCTTTCTTT. It specifies CASSEVDWALNTEAFF. The rearrangement joins TRBV6-1 to TRBJ1-1; D is ambiguous. The CDR3 runs 16 residues. The V and J ends lost 1 base and 0 bases respectively, with 12 bases between them. Germline V gene sequence: CDR1 MNHNS, CDR2 SASEGT.